A selection of T cell receptor beta chains follows, all from one sample in a study of blood T cell repertoires in COVID-19. Clones were sequenced by immunoSEQ multiplex PCR, and TCRdb holds only the in-frame ones, with some missing. The data contain over 200,000 clones, 65% to 85% of them singletons. Sequencing was done on a sample of PBMCs or T cells enriched from blood (not recorded which). Every receptor here comes from a woman between 40 and 50 years old who had recovered from COVID-19. CDR3s include the opening cysteine and the closing phenylalanine or tryptophan. D genes are given only for firm matches. Clone size is not always given. Where it is, it says once, few, many or a class for expanded clones.

>-|TRBJ2-1|TRBV27|TRBD1
TGTGCCAGCAGCCACATTTACAGGGGGCGGTACAATGAGCAGTTCTTC
CASSHIYRGRYNEQFF
>-|TRBJ2-3|TRBV18|TRBD1
TGTGCCAGCTCGCACAGGGGGCATGTGTCAGATACGCAGTATTTT
CASSHRGHVSDTQYF
>-|TRBJ2-5|TRBV5-1|TRBD2
TGCGCCAGCAGCTTGGTTCCAGCGGGGGAGCAAGAGACCCAGTACTTC
CASSLVPAGEQETQYF
>-|TRBJ2-7|TRBV27|TRBD2
TGTGCCAGCAGGTGGAGTAGCGGGAGTTACGAGCAGTACTTC
CASRWSSGSYEQYF
>-|TRBJ2-1|TRBV25-1|-
TGTGCCAGCAGTGCCTATTACAATGAGCAGTTCTTC
CASSAYYNEQFF
>-|TRBJ2-2|TRBV18|-
TGTGCCAGCTCACCGGGGGCAGATCACGGGGAGCTGTTTTTT
CASSPGADHGELFF
>few|TRBJ2-1|TRBV15|TRBD2
TGTGCCACCAGCAGAGAAGGCGGGAGAGGCTCCTACAATGAGCAGTTCTTC
CATSREGGRGSYNEQFF
>-|TRBJ2-2|TRBV7-2|TRBD2
TGTGCCAGCAGCTGGGGACTACTGAACACCGGGGAGCTGTTTTTT
CASSWGLLNTGELFF
>once|TRBJ2-5|TRBV11-2|TRBD2
TGTGCCAGCAGCCGTACTGGCGGGAGGGCCAAGGAGACCCAGTACTTC
CASSRTGGRAKETQYF
>-|TRBJ2-5|TRBV10-2|-
TGCGCCAGCAGTGAGGCCGGGTTCCTAGAGACCCAGTACTTC
CASSEAGFLETQYF
>few|TRBJ1-1|TRBV5-4|-
TGTGCCAGCAGCTTTATGAGAAACCCCGGGGGTCCTGAAGCTTTCTTT
CASSFMRNPGGPEAFF
>-|TRBJ2-5|TRBV25-1|TRBD2
TGTGCCAGCAGTGAGAGGGCCGGGACTAGCGAGACCCAGTACTTC
CASSERAGTSETQYF
>-|TRBJ2-2|TRBV9|TRBD1
TGTGCCAGCAGCGTAGTACCAGGGGGGAACACCGGGGAGCTGTTTTTT
CASSVVPGGNTGELFF
>-|TRBJ1-1|TRBV30|-
TGTGCCTGGAGTCCACGAGTCGGTGAAGCTTTCTTT
CAWSPRVGEAFF
>-|TRBJ2-1|TRBV5-1|TRBD1
TGCGCCAGCAGCGCTCAGGACAGGCTCAATGAGCAGTTCTTC
CASSAQDRLNEQFF
>-|TRBJ2-1|TRBV6-5|-
TGTGCCAGCAGTTACTCGCGGTCTGCTTACAATGAGCAGTTCTTC
CASSYSRSAYNEQFF
>many|TRBJ2-1|TRBV7-9|-
TGTGCCAGCAGCTTAGGTCGGGACTTACACAATGAGCAGTTCTTC
CASSLGRDLHNEQFF
>-|TRBJ2-5|TRBV19|TRBD1
TGTGCCAGTAGTACCTCGCAGCAGGACAGGCCTAAAACAGGGGAGACCCAGTACTTC
CASSTSQQDRPKTGETQYF
>few|TRBJ1-4|TRBV13|TRBD1
TGTGCCAGCAGCACCGGGACAGGGGGTGAAAAACTGTTTTTT
CASSTGTGGEKLFF
>-|TRBJ1-1|TRBV5-6|-
TGTGCCAGCAGCCCCGGACAGCTAATGAACACTGAAGCTTTCTTT
CASSPGQLMNTEAFF
>many|TRBJ1-2|TRBV7-9|-
TGTGCCAGCAGCTTCCCCCAGGGCTCCTATGGCTACACCTTC
CASSFPQGSYGYTF
>-|TRBJ2-1|TRBV5-6|-
TGTGCCAGCAGCGGGCGAGGGGGCAATGAGCAGTTCTTC
CASSGRGGNEQFF
>-|TRBJ2-5|TRBV19|TRBD2
TGTGCCAGTAGTATCCGACTAGCGGGAGGGGATGAGACCCAGTACTTC
CASSIRLAGGDETQYF
>few|TRBJ2-7|TRBV4-1|TRBD2
TGCGCCAGCAGCCGGCAACTAGCGGGGGGACACGAGCAGTACTTC
CASSRQLAGGHEQYF
>once|TRBJ2-1|TRBV7-9|TRBD2
TGTGCCAGCAGCTTAGAAGCTAGCGGGAGGGATGAGCAGTTCTTC
CASSLEASGRDEQFF
>-|TRBJ2-1|TRBV7-2|-
TGTACCAGCAGCCTATCTCAAATGAGTCCTTTTCGTTCAAAGTTCTTC
CTSSLSQMSPFRSKFF